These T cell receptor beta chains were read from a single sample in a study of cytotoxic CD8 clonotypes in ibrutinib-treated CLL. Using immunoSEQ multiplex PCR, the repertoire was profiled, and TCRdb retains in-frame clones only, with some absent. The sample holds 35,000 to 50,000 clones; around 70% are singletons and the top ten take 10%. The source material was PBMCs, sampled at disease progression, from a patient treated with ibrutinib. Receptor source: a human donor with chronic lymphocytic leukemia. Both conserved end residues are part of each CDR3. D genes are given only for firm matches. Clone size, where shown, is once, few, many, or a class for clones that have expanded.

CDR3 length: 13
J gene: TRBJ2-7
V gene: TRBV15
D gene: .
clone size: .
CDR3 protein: CATSRDIYYEQYF
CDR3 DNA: TGTGCCACCAGCAGAGATATCTACTACGAGCAGTACTTC

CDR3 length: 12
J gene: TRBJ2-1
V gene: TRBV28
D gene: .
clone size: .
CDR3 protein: CATSPFNNEQFF
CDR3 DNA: TGTGCGACTTCACCGTTTAACAATGAGCAGTTCTTC

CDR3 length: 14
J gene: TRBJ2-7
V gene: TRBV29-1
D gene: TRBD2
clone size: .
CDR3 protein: CSVATGRGSYEQYF
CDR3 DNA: TGCAGCGTCGCAACGGGACGCGGGAGCTACGAGCAGTACTTC

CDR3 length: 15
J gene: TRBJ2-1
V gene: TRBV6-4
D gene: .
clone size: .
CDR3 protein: CATSLQGGSYNEQFF
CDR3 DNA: TGTGCCACCTCCTTACAGGGAGGCTCCTACAATGAGCAGTTCTTC

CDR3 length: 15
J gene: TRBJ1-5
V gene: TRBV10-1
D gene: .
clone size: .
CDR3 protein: CASSRKTESNQPQHF
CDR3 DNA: TGCGCCAGCAGTAGAAAGACAGAGAGCAATCAGCCCCAGCATTTT

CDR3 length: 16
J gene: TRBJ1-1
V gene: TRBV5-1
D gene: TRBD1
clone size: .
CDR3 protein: CASFRGTGVLNTEAFF
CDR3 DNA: TGCGCCAGCTTTAGGGGGACAGGGGTTTTGAACACTGAAGCTTTCTTT

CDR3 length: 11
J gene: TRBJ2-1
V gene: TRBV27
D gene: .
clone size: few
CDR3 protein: CASRQFNEQFF
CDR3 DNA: TGTGCCAGCCGACAATTCAATGAGCAGTTCTTC

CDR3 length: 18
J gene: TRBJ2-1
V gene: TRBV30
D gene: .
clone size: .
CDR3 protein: CAWRGKRGAQSSYNEQFF
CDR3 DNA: TGTGCCTGGAGGGGAAAACGGGGGGCGCAAAGCTCCTACAATGAGCAGTTCTTC

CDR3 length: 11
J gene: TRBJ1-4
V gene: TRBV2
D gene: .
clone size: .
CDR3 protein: CASRESEKLFF
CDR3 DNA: TGTGCCAGCAGGGAGAGTGAAAAACTGTTTTTT

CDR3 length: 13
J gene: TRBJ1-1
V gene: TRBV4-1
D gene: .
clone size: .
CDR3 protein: CASSQAPDTEAFF
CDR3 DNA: TGCGCCAGCAGCCAAGCACCGGACACTGAAGCTTTCTTT

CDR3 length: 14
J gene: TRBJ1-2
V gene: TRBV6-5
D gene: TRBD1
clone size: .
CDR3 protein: CASSSPGTAYGYTF
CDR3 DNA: TGTGCCAGCAGCTCCCCCGGGACAGCCTATGGCTACACCTTC

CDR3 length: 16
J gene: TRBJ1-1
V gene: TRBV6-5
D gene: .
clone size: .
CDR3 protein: CASSYSTVRLDTEAFF
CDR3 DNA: TGTGCCAGCAGTTACTCGACGGTCAGACTTGACACTGAAGCTTTCTTT

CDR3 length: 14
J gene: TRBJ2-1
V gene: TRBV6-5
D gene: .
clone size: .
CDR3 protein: CASRKGSSYNEQFF
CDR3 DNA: TGTGCCAGCAGGAAAGGGAGCTCCTACAATGAGCAGTTCTTC

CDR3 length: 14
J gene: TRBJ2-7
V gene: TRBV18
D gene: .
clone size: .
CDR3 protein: CASSPARVNDEQYF
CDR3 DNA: TGTGCCAGCTCACCCGCCAGGGTGAACGACGAGCAGTACTTC

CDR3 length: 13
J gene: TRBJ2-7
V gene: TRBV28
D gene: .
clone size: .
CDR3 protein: CASSFEFSYEQYF
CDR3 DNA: TGTGCCAGCAGTTTTGAGTTCTCCTACGAGCAGTACTTC

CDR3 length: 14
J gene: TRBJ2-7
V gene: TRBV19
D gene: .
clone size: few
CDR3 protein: CASSIPGIGYEQYF
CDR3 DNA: TGTGCCAGTAGTATTCCCGGGATTGGCTACGAGCAGTACTTC

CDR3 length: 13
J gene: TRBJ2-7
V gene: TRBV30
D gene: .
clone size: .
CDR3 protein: CAWSVGGGDEQYF
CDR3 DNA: TGTGCCTGGAGTGTAGGGGGGGGTGACGAGCAGTACTTC

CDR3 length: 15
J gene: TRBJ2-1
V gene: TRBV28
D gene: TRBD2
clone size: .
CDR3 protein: CASTLTSATRGEQFF
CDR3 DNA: TGTGCCAGCACCCTGACTAGCGCGACCCGGGGTGAGCAGTTCTTC

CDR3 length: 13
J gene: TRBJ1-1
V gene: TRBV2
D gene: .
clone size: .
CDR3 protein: CASSEGGRTEAFF
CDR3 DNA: TGTGCCAGCAGTGAAGGGGGAAGGACTGAAGCTTTCTTT

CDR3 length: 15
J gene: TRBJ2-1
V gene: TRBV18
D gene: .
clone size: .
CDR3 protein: CASSPYYRERHEQFF
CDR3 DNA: TGTGCCAGCTCACCATATTACCGGGAAAGGCATGAGCAGTTCTTC

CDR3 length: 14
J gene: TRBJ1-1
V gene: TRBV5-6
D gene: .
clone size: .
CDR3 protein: CASRRVSTNTEAFF
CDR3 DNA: TGTGCCAGCAGACGGGTTAGCACGAACACTGAAGCTTTCTTT

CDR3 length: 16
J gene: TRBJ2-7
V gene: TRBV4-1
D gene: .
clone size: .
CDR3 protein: CASSQDSERGGYEQYF
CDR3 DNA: TGCGCCAGCAGCCAAGATAGCGAGAGGGGGGGCTACGAGCAGTACTTC

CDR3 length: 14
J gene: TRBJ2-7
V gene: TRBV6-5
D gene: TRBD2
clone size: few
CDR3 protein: CASMDGGRAGEQYF
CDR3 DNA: TGTGCCAGCATGGACGGCGGGAGGGCCGGGGAGCAGTACTTC

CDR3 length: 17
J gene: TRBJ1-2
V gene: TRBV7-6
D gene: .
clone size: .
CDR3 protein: CASSPGLFPWGSYGYTF
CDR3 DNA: TGTGCCAGCAGCCCCGGACTGTTTCCCTGGGGGAGCTATGGCTACACCTTC

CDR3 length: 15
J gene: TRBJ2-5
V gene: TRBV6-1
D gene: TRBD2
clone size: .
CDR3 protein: CASGPGGTVRETQYF
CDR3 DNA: TGTGCCAGCGGGCCGGGAGGGACTGTAAGAGAGACCCAGTACTTC

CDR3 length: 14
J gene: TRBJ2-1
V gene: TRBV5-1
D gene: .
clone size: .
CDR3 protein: CASSLEGAGNEQFF
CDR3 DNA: TGCGCCAGCAGCTTGGAAGGGGCAGGCAATGAGCAGTTCTTC

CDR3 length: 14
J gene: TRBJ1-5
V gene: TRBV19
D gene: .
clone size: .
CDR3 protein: CASNMGQVGGAQHF
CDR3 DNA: TGTGCCAGTAACATGGGGCAGGTTGGTGGGGCCCAGCATTTT

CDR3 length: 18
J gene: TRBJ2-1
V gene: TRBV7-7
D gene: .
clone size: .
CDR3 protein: CASSFWLEGSMTGNEQFF
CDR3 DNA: TGTGCTAGCAGCTTTTGGCTAGAAGGGAGTATGACGGGCAATGAGCAGTTCTTC

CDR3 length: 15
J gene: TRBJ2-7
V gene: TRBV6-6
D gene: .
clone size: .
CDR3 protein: CASSHGAPSSYEQYF
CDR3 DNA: TGTGCCAGCAGCCATGGGGCCCCGAGCTCCTACGAGCAGTACTTC